The entry below describes one TCR beta chain. This entry is derived from a study of blood T cell repertoires in COVID-19. Study context: Spain, Italy and the United States supplied samples that represented acute and convalescent COVID-19. T cells, B-cell-depleted T cells, or PBMCs supplied cDNA or gDNA.

Original data processing: Reference gene primers were amplified, and this amplification served to estimate nucleated cell counts. The data were produced by immunoSEQ multiplex PCR, yet TCRdb's version contains in-frame clones alone and is incomplete. V and J calls and clone size come straight from that table; D and trimming were deduced from the DNA. The table includes approximately 45,000 clones, approximately 85% detected once. In germline, CDR1 is LNHDA, CDR2 SQIVND (reference sequence). This CDR3 comprises 13 residues. Between the trimmed V and J ends, which lost 6 bases and 7 bases, there was a span of 15 bases.

The chain has TRBV19 and TRBJ1-1; perhaps TRBD1 as D (5 bases). The TCR originated in a human donor in a cohort sampled during active COVID-19. Sequencing was done on a sample of peripheral blood. The CDR3 region has the DNA TGTGCCAGTAGCAGGGTTGGAGACAGTGAAGCTTTCTTT. It codes for CASSRVGDSEAFF.